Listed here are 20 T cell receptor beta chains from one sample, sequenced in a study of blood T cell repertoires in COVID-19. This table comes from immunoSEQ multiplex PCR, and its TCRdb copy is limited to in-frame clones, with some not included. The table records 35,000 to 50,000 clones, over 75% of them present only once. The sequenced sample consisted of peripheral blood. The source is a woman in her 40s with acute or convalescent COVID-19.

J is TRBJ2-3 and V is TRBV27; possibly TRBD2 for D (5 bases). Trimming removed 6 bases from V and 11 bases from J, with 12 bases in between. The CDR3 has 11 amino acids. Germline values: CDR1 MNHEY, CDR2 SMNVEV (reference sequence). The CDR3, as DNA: TGTGCCAGCAGGGACTTCTCGGTGCAGTATTTT. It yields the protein CASRDFSVQYF.

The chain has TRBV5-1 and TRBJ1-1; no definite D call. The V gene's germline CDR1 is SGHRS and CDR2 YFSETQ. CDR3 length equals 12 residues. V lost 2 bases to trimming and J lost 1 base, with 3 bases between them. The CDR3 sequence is CASSFKNTEAFF. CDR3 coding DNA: TGCGCCAGCAGCTTCAAGAACACTGAAGCTTTCTTT.

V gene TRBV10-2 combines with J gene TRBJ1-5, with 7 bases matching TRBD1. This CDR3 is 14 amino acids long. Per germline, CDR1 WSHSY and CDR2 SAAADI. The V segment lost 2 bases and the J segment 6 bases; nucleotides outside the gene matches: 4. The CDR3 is CASSERQGVQPQHF. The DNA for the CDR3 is TGCGCCAGCAGTGAGCGGCAGGGGGTTCAGCCCCAGCATTTT.

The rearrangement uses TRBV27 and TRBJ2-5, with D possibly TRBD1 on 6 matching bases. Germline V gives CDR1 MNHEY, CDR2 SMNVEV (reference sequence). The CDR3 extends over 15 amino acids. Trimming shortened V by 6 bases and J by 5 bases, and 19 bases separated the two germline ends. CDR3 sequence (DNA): TGTGCCAGCAGGACCCGGGACACAAAGAGGGAGACCCAGTACTTC. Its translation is CASRTRDTKRETQYF.

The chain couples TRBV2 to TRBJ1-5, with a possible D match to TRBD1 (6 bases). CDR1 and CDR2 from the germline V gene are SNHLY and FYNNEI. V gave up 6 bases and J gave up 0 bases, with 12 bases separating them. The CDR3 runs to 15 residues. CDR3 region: CASRDAGVSNQPQHF. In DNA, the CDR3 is TGTGCCAGCAGGGACGCAGGGGTTAGCAATCAGCCCCAGCATTTT.

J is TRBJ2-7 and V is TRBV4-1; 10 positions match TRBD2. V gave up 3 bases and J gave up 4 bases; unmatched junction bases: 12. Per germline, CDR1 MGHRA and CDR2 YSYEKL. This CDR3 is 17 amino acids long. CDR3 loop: CASSHPAASSGSYEQYF. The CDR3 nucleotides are TGCGCCAGCAGCCACCCTGCCGCGTCTAGCGGGAGTTACGAGCAGTACTTC.

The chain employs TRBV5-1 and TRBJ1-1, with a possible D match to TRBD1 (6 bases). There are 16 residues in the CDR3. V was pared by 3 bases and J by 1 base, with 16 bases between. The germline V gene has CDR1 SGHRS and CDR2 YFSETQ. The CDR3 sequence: CASSWSGRGANTEAFF. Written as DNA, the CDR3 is TGCGCCAGCAGCTGGTCGGGACGGGGGGCGAACACTGAAGCTTTCTTT.

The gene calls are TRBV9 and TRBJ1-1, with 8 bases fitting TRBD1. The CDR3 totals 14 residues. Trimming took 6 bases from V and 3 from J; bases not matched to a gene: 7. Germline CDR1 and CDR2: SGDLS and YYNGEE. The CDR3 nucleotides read TGTGCCAGCACCCTTACAGGGGGTGACACTGAAGCTTTCTTT. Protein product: CASTLTGGDTEAFF. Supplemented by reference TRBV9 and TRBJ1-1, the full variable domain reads DSGVTQTPKHLITATGQRVTLRCSPRSGDLSVYWYQQSLDQGLQFLIQYYNGEERAKGNILERFSAQQFPDLHSELNLSSLELGDSALYFCASTLTGGDTEAFFGQGTRLTVV.

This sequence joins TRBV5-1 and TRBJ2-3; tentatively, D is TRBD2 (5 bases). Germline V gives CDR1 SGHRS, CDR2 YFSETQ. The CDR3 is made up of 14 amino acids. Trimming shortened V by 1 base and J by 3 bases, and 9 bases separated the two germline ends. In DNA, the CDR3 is TGCGCCAGCAGCTTGTTCCTAGCAACAGATACGCAGTATTTT. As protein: CASSLFLATDTQYF.

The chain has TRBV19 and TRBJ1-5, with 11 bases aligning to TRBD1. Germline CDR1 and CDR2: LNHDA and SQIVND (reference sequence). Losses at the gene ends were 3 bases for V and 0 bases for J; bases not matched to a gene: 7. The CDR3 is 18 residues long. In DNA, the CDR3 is TGTGCCAGTAGTATGGGACCGGGACAGGGGGTTAGCAATCAGCCCCAGCATTTT. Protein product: CASSMGPGQGVSNQPQHF.

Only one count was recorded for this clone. CDR3 residues: CASSLFGGRAFF. The CDR3 DNA sequence: TGTGCCAGCAGTTTATTCGGGGGACGGGCTTTCTTT. The chain carries TRBV28 and TRBJ1-1, with a possible D match to TRBD1 (5 bases). CDR1 is MDHEN, CDR2 SYDVKM, per germline. Deletions cut 1 base from V and 11 bases from J, with 11 bases between. There are 12 residues in the CDR3.

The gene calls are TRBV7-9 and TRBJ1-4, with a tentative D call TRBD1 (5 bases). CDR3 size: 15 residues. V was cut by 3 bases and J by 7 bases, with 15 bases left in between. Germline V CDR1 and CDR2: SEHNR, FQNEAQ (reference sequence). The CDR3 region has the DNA TGTGCCAGCAGCTTTCGCGGGGGTTTGGGTGAAAAACTGTTTTTT. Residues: CASSFRGGLGEKLFF.

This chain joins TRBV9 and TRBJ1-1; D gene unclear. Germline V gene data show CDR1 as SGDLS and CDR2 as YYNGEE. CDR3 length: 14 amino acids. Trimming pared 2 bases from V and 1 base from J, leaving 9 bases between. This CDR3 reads CASSVEEGNTEAFF. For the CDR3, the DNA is TGTGCCAGCAGCGTGGAAGAGGGGAACACTGAAGCTTTCTTT. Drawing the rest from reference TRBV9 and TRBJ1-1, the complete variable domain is DSGVTQTPKHLITATGQRVTLRCSPRSGDLSVYWYQQSLDQGLQFLIQYYNGEERAKGNILERFSAQQFPDLHSELNLSSLELGDSALYFCASSVEEGNTEAFFGQGTRLTVV.

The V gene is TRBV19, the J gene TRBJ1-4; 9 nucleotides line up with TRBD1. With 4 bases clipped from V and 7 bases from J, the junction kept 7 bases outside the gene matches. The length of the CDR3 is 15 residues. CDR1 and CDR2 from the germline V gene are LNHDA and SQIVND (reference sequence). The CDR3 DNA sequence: TGTGCCAGTAGTACACCGGGACAGGGAACTGAAAAACTGTTTTTT. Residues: CASSTPGQGTEKLFF.

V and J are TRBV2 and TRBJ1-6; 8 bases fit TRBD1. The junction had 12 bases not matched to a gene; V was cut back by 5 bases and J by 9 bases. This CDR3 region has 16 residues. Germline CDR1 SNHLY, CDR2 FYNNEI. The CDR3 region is CASSSQGASVGSPLHF. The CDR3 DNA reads TGTGCCAGCAGTTCCCAGGGGGCCTCGGTGGGTTCACCCCTCCACTTT. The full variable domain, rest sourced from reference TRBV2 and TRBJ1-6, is EPEVTQTPSHQVTQMGQEVILRCVPISNHLYFYWYRQILGQKVEFLVSFYNNEISEKSEIFDDQFSVERPDGSNFTLKIRSTKLEDSAMYFCASSSQGASVGSPLHFGNGTRLTVT.

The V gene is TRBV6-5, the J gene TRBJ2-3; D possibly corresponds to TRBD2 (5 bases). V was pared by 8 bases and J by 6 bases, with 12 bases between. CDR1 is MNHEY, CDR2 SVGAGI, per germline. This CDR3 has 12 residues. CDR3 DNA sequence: TGTGCCAGCTCCCCGGAGGCTGATACGCAGTATTTT. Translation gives CASSPEADTQYF.

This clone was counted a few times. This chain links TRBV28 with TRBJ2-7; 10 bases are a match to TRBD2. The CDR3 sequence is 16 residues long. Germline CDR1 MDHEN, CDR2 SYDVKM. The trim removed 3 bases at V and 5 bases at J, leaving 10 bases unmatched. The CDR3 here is CASSLGGSGRANEQYF. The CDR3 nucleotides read TGTGCCAGCAGTTTGGGAGGGAGCGGGAGGGCCAACGAGCAGTACTTC.

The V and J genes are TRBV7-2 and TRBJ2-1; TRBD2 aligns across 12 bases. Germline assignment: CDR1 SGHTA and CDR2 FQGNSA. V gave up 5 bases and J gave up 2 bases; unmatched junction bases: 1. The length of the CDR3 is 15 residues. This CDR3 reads CASSPSGGAYNEQFF. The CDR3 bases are TGTGCCAGCAGCCCTAGCGGGGGGGCCTACAATGAGCAGTTCTTC.

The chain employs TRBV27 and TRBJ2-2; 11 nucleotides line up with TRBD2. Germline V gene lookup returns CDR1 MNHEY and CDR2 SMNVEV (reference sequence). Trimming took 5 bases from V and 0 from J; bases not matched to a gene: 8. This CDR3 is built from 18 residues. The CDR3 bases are TGTGCCAGCAGTGCGGGACTAGCGGACTATACGAACACCGGGGAGCTGTTTTTT. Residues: CASSAGLADYTNTGELFF.

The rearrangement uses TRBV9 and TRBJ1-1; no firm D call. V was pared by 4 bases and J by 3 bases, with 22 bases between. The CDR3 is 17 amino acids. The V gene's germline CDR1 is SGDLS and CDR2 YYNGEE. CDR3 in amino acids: CASSSAPFVYLDTEAFF. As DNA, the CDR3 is TGTGCCAGCAGCTCCGCCCCTTTTGTGTATCTAGACACTGAAGCTTTCTTT.